The source of this T cell receptor beta chain is a study of OX40 agonist ivuxolimab in advanced cancers. About the research overall: A diagnosis of hepatocellular carcinoma, melanoma, renal cell or head and neck cancer was present in dose-escalation patients.

In regard to this clone: Antigen: not known.

Study-level results: Expanded clones were, on average, more numerous among CD8+ T cells than CD4+. Antigen specificity was not determined for the expanded peripheral T cells.

The assay was immunoSEQ multiplex PCR, and TCRdb's table has in-frame clones only and misses some. The repertoire holds about 41,000 clones, about 81% seen once, with approximately 2.4% in the top ten. Between the trimmed V and J ends, which lost 3 bases and 3 bases, there was a span of 6 bases. CDR3 length: 12 residues. Germline V CDR1 and CDR2: SGDLS, YYNGEE. This TCR was sampled from an adult with an advanced solid tumor such as melanoma, head and neck, liver or kidney cancer. The chain has TRBV9 and TRBJ1-2, with a possible D match to TRBD1 (5 bases). This specimen was CD4+ or CD8+ T cells sorted from blood, taken in a trial of the OX40 agonist ivuxolimab. The CDR3 region is CASSATDYGYTF. DNA of the CDR3: TGTGCCAGCAGCGCGACAGACTATGGCTACACCTTC.